This T cell receptor (beta chain) was identified during a study of cytomegalovirus exposure and HLA in healthy donors. This PCR relied on a set of 60 Vbeta primers and 13 Jbeta primers. TCRdb's table, derived via immunoSEQ multiplex PCR, lists solely in-frame clones and lacks some. This sample has more than 100,000 clones, with around 80% found just once. The CDR3 sequence is 14 residues long. Trimming took 0 bases from V and 4 from J, leaving 10 bases between them. Per the germline V gene, CDR1 is PRHDT and CDR2 is FYEKMQ (reference sequence). The clonotype originates from a female donor in good health and CMV-seropositive. This rearrangement joins TRBV13 to TRBJ2-7; D is possibly TRBD1 (5 bases). Source material: PBMCs. CDR3 residues: CASSLGREFYEQYF. As DNA, the CDR3 is TGTGCCAGCAGCTTAGGCAGGGAATTTTACGAGCAGTACTTC.